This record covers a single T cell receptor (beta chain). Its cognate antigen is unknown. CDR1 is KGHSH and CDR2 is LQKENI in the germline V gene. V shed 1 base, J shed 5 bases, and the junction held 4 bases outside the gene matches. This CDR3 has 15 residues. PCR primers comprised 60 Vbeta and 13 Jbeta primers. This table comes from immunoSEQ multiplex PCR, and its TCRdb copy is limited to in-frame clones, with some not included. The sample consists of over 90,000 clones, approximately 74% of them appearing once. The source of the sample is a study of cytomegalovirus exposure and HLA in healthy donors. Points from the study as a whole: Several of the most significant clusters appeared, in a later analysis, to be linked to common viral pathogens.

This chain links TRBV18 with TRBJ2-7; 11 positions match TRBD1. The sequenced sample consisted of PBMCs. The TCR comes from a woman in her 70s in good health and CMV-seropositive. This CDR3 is CASSPLGQGGHEQYF. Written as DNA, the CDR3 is TGTGCCAGCTCACCACTGGGACAGGGGGGGCACGAGCAGTACTTC. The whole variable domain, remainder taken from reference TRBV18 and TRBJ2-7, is NAGVMQNPRHLVRRRGQEARLRCSPMKGHSHVYWYRQLPEEGLKFMVYLQKENIIDESGMPKERFSAEFPKEGPSILRIQQVVRGDSAAYFCASSPLGQGGHEQYFGPGTRLTVT.